This T cell receptor (beta chain) derives from a study of glioma-infiltrating T cells after dendritic cell vaccination. Study-wide points: Higher TCR clonality did not directly relate to longer survival. Estimated pretreatment TIL content predicted outcome after dendritic cell vaccination.

This CDR3 is 18 amino acids long. CDR1 and CDR2 (germline): SGHTA, FQGNSA. V gave up 6 bases and J gave up 0 bases; unmatched junction bases: 14. With regard to this clone: Its target is not known.

PBMC were collected before vaccination, two weeks after the third vaccination, and at progression. Primers: 60 V beta forward and 13 J beta reverse. Only in-frame clones appear in the TCRdb table, and some are missing; sequencing was by immunoSEQ multiplex PCR. The sample consists of fewer than 85,000 clones, 80% to 90% of them appearing once. The chain carries TRBV7-2 and TRBJ1-5; 7 bases are shared with TRBD1. The sequence came from a human donor with glioblastoma. The sequences come from blood, collected before dendritic cell vaccination. As DNA, the CDR3 is TGTGCCAGCAGTTTCCGACAGGGAGGATGGGATAGCAATCAGCCCCAGCATTTT. It specifies CASSFRQGGWDSNQPQHF.